This is a list of T cell receptor beta chains from one sample in a study of beta chain features in type 1 diabetes. Only in-frame clones appear in the TCRdb table, and some are missing; sequencing was by immunoSEQ multiplex PCR. This sample yields around 250,000 clones, of which 68% are seen a single time; approximately 0.05% belongs to the top ten. The source material was naive CD4+ T cells from blood. The receptors shown here come from a man aged 30 to 39 in good health. CDR3s include the opening cysteine and the closing phenylalanine or tryptophan. The order of the fields is V gene, clone size, D gene, J gene, CDR3 length, CDR3 DNA, CDR3 protein. A D gene is named only where the DNA matches it firmly. Expanded clones are given a class, and other clones once, few, many or no size at all.

V: TRBV29-1
size: NA
D: TRBD1
J: TRBJ1-5
length: 12
DNA: TGCAGCGTTGGGACAGGGAATCAGCCCCAGCATTTT
CDR3: CSVGTGNQPQHF

V: TRBV9
size: NA
D: NA
J: TRBJ2-1
length: 13
DNA: TGTGCCAGCAGCGTAGGGGTTAGCGGCGAGCAGTTCTTC
CDR3: CASSVGVSGEQFF

V: TRBV29-1
size: few
D: TRBD1
J: TRBJ1-1
length: 11
DNA: TGCAGCGCCCGACGACAGGGCAGAGCTTTCTTT
CDR3: CSARRQGRAFF

V: TRBV7-2
size: NA
D: NA
J: TRBJ2-1
length: 14
DNA: TGTGCCAGCAGCCCTCCTGGGCCCAACAATGAGCAGTTCTTC
CDR3: CASSPPGPNNEQFF

V: TRBV27
size: few
D: NA
J: TRBJ2-5
length: 14
DNA: TGTGCCAGCAGTTTAGCTCGGGGCGTGGAGACCCAGTACTTC
CDR3: CASSLARGVETQYF

V: TRBV5-4
size: NA
D: NA
J: TRBJ1-2
length: 14
DNA: TGTGCCAGCAGCTTGAGAGGGGATGCCTATGGCTACACCTTC
CDR3: CASSLRGDAYGYTF

V: TRBV30
size: NA
D: NA
J: TRBJ1-1
length: 14
DNA: TGTGCCTGGAGTGTATCCAGATTGGACACTGAAGCTTTCTTT
CDR3: CAWSVSRLDTEAFF

V: TRBV2
size: NA
D: NA
J: TRBJ2-3
length: 14
DNA: TGTGCCAGCAACAACGGGGGCCTCCCAGATACGCAGTATTTT
CDR3: CASNNGGLPDTQYF

V: TRBV6-5
size: NA
D: NA
J: TRBJ1-2
length: 14
DNA: TGTGCCAGCAGTTACTCGGTAGGGGGCTATGGCTACACCTTC
CDR3: CASSYSVGGYGYTF

V: TRBV4-3
size: once
D: NA
J: TRBJ1-5
length: 16
DNA: TGCGCCAGCAGCCAGGGGGCAGGGACGAGCAATCAGCCCCAGCATTTT
CDR3: CASSQGAGTSNQPQHF

V: TRBV5-4
size: once
D: TRBD1
J: TRBJ1-6
length: 13
DNA: TGTGCCAGCGGACAGGAGGGGATTTCACCCCTCCACTTT
CDR3: CASGQEGISPLHF

V: TRBV2
size: NA
D: NA
J: TRBJ1-1
length: 13
DNA: TGTGCCAGCAGTGACGACTGGAACACTGAAGCTTTCTTT
CDR3: CASSDDWNTEAFF

V: TRBV11-2
size: NA
D: NA
J: TRBJ2-5
length: 15
DNA: TGTGCCAGCAGCTTAGGCAGGGGGGCTCAGGAGACCCAGTACTTC
CDR3: CASSLGRGAQETQYF

V: TRBV27
size: once
D: TRBD1
J: TRBJ1-2
length: 16
DNA: TGTGCCAGCAGGGCCGGGACAGGGGGCGCGGGCTATGGCTACACCTTC
CDR3: CASRAGTGGAGYGYTF

V: TRBV29-1
size: NA
D: NA
J: TRBJ2-4
length: 13
DNA: TGCAGCGTTGAACGGGGACTGAAAAACATTCAGTACTTC
CDR3: CSVERGLKNIQYF

V: TRBV4-3
size: NA
D: NA
J: TRBJ2-7
length: 13
DNA: TGCGCCAGCAGCAAATCCGGGGGGACAGAGCAGTACTTC
CDR3: CASSKSGGTEQYF

V: TRBV5-4
size: few
D: TRBD1
J: TRBJ2-1
length: 16
DNA: TGTGCCAGCAGTTCCACCGGGACAGGGTTTGCCGGTGAGCAGTTCTTC
CDR3: CASSSTGTGFAGEQFF

V: TRBV11-2
size: NA
D: TRBD2
J: TRBJ2-3
length: 16
DNA: TGTGCCAGCAGCTTCACTAGCGGGGCGAGCACAGATACGCAGTATTTT
CDR3: CASSFTSGASTDTQYF

V: TRBV5-1
size: NA
D: TRBD2
J: TRBJ2-7
length: 14
DNA: TGCGCCAGCAGCGGCGACGGGAGGGCCTACGAGCAGTACTTC
CDR3: CASSGDGRAYEQYF

V: TRBV30
size: NA
D: TRBD1
J: TRBJ1-2
length: 15
DNA: TGTGCCTGGAGTGGTACCGGGACAGGACACTATGGCTACACCTTC
CDR3: CAWSGTGTGHYGYTF

V: TRBV7-9
size: NA
D: NA
J: TRBJ1-5
length: 15
DNA: TGTGCCAGCAGCTTAGCCGGGGCAGAGAATCAGCCCCAGCATTTT
CDR3: CASSLAGAENQPQHF

V: TRBV30
size: once
D: NA
J: TRBJ2-1
length: 13
DNA: TGTGCCTGGAGTGAGGGGTTGAACAATGAGCAGTTCTTC
CDR3: CAWSEGLNNEQFF